Listed here are 11 T cell receptor beta chains from one sample, sequenced in a study of cytomegalovirus exposure and HLA in healthy donors (dated by TCRdb to about 2017). Receptor libraries were prepared by the immunoSEQ multiplex PCR assay. For the multiplex PCR, a mixture combining 60 forward primers for TCR Vbeta segments and 13 reverse primers for TCR Jbeta segments was used. TCRdb took this table from immuneACCESS and kept in-frame rearrangements with V and J called. Such tables lack part of the clones; where checked against another copy, unresolved V genes explain under half of the gap, and the rest is unexplained. A total of around 230,000 clones appear in this sample, roughly 84% of them only once. The biggest ten clones account for around 0.22% of the sample. Sequencing input: PBMCs. Receptor source: a girl aged 2 to 9 in good health and CMV-seronegative.

The chain couples TRBV5-1 to TRBJ1-2, with 7 bases identical to TRBD1. This CDR3 spans 15 amino acids. V was clipped by 4 bases and J by 6 bases; unmatched bases: 12. Germline V lookup: CDR1 SGHRS, CDR2 YFSETQ. The CDR3 DNA reads TGCGCCAGCAGCCCCGCATTACAGGGGCTTCATGGCTACACCTTC. Translation: CASSPALQGLHGYTF.

Worth noting for this clone: Distinct nucleotide sequences in the sample also encode this CDR3. The chain carries TRBV6-5 and TRBJ2-5, with 8 bases identical to TRBD2. J lost 2 bases, V lost 2 bases, and 1 base had no gene match. In germline, CDR1 is MNHEY, CDR2 SVGAGI. The CDR3 has 14 residues. CDR3 DNA sequence: TGTGCCAGCAGTTACGGCGGGGGGCAAGAGACCCAGTACTTC. Its protein product is CASSYGGGQETQYF.

V gene TRBV7-9 combines with J gene TRBJ2-6; 8 positions agree with TRBD1. The CDR3 consists of 17 residues. From germline, CDR1 is SEHNR and CDR2 FQNEAQ (reference sequence). Trimming at V came to 2 bases and at J to 0 bases, leaving 3 bases not matched to a gene. CDR3 loop: CASSLRTGSSGANVLTF. CDR3 DNA: TGTGCCAGCAGCTTAAGGACAGGGAGCTCTGGGGCCAACGTCCTGACTTTC.

The J gene is TRBJ2-1, the V gene TRBV27, with TRBD2 as a possible D gene (6 bases). Germline CDR1 is MNHEY and CDR2 is SMNVEV (reference sequence). The V end was cut by 2 bases, the J end by 4 bases, with 12 bases between. This CDR3 is built from 15 residues. The CDR3 nucleotides read TGTGCCAGCAGTTTAATCGGGAGCCAATACAATGAGCAGTTCTTC. Protein product: CASSLIGSQYNEQFF.

The chain uses TRBV5-1 and TRBJ1-4; the D is unclear. V lost 2 bases, J lost 3 bases, and 5 bases lay in between. This CDR3 contains 13 residues. Germline CDR1 is SGHRS and CDR2 is YFSETQ. The CDR3 DNA follows: TGCGCCAGCAGCTTCGGAGCTAATGAAAAACTGTTTTTT. Translation: CASSFGANEKLFF.

This chain uses TRBV11-3 with TRBJ1-6; D possibly corresponds to TRBD1 (6 bases). Germline CDR1 is SGHNT and CDR2 is YENEEA. The CDR3 covers 13 residues. The V end was cut by 0 bases, the J end by 10 bases, with 7 bases between. CDR3 nucleotides: TGTGCCAGCAGCTTAGACAGGGGATCACCCCTCCACTTT. Residues: CASSLDRGSPLHF. Full variable domain (remainder filled in from reference TRBV11-3 and TRBJ1-6): EAGVVQSPRYKIIEKKQPVAFWCNPISGHNTLYWYLQNLGQGPELLIRYENEEAVDDSQLPKDRFSAERLKGVDSTLKIQPAELGDSAVYLCASSLDRGSPLHFGNGTRLTVT.

This clone was seen a single time. J is TRBJ1-2 and V is TRBV5-8; unclear D gene. V dropped 4 bases and J dropped 4 bases, with 11 bases sitting between them. This CDR3 is built from 13 residues. Germline V gene lookup returns CDR1 SGHTS and CDR2 YDEGEE. The CDR3 reads CASSSDWVYGYTF. CDR3 DNA sequence: TGTGCCAGCAGCAGCGACTGGGTCTATGGCTACACCTTC.

This clone turned up a few times. V gene TRBV5-3 combines with J gene TRBJ1-2, with 8 bases lining up with TRBD1. TRBV5-3 is an ORF for which the function is uncertain. This CDR3 spans 14 amino acids. V shed 0 bases, J shed 4 bases, and the junction held 2 bases outside the gene matches. The CDR3 DNA reads TGTGCCAGAAGCTTGGACAGGGGGTTCTATGGCTACACCTTC. Protein product: CARSLDRGFYGYTF.

In regard to this clone: Other DNA sequences in the same sample also yield this CDR3. The chain combines TRBV11-2 with TRBJ1-5, with no clear D. Trimming removed 0 bases from V and 4 bases from J, with 4 bases in between. The CDR3 loop spans 13 amino acids. Germline CDR1 and CDR2: SGHAT and FQNNGV. CDR3 in DNA: TGTGCCAGCAGCTTAGATCGGAATCAGCCCCAGCATTTT. Its protein product is CASSLDRNQPQHF. The full variable domain, its missing parts supplied by reference TRBV11-2 and TRBJ1-5, is EAGVAQSPRYKIIEKRQSVAFWCNPISGHATLYWYQQILGQGPKLLIQFQNNGVVDDSQLPKDRFSAERLKGVDSTLKIQPAKLEDSAVYLCASSLDRNQPQHFGDGTRLSIL.

This CDR3 reads CASSPRLVGKVSSYNEQFF. The CDR3 nucleotides read TGTGCCAGCAGCCCGAGACTAGTTGGGAAAGTTAGCTCCTACAATGAGCAGTTCTTC. The genes are TRBV7-9 and TRBJ2-1; the D gene is possibly TRBD2 (6 bases). The CDR3 spans 19 residues. Germline V gives CDR1 SEHNR, CDR2 FQNEAQ (reference sequence). V shed 5 bases and J shed 0 bases, with 23 bases lying between them.

This clone was observed a few times. This sequence joins TRBV29-1 and TRBJ2-7; 9 nucleotides line up with TRBD1. The germline CDR1 and CDR2 sequences are SQVTM and ANQGSEA. J was trimmed by 3 bases and V by 5 bases; bases with no gene match: 5. This CDR3 has 13 amino acids. In DNA form, the CDR3 reads TGCAGCGTTCAGACAGGGGGGAGCTACGAGCAGTACTTC. It is translated as CSVQTGGSYEQYF.